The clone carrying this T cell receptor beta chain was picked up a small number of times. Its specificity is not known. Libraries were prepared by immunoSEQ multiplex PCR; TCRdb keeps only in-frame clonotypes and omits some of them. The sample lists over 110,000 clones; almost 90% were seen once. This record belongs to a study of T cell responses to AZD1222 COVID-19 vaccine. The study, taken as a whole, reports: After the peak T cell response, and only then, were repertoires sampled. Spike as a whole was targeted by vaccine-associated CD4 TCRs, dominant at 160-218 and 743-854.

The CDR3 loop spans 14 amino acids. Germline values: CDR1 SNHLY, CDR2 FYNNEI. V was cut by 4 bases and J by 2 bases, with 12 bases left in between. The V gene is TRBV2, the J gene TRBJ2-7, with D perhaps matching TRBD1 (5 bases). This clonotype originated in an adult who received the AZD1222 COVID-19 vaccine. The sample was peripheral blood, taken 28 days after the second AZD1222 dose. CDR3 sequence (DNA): TGTGCCAGCAGTGCAGACTCAGGGACCTACGAGCAGTACTTC. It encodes CASSADSGTYEQYF.